The TCR beta chain under discussion was sequenced for a study of brain T cells in children with intractable seizures. The CDR3 loop spans 18 amino acids. Trimming took off 1 base at V and 3 bases at J, with 18 bases between the two ends. Germline-derived CDR1 and CDR2 are MGHRA and YSYEKL. Comments on this clone: The antigen remains undetermined.

Time point specified: blood from clinic visit 5 months post-surgery; TSC patient then seizure free. Generated by immunoSEQ multiplex PCR, the TCRdb table keeps only in-frame clones and is missing some. The data contain under 400,000 clones, over 90% of them singletons. Study results and caveats: Pre- and post-surgery blood differed in depth, so pre-surgery absences may be undersampling.

Sequenced material: peripheral blood, taken 4 to 6 months after surgery. This chain links TRBV4-1 with TRBJ2-2; TRBD2 is a possible D gene (6 bases). The TCR comes from a boy under three years old with tuberous sclerosis and intractable seizures. In DNA, the CDR3 is TGCGCCAGCAGCCAAGTCGGCGGTAGCGGATTTTACACCGGGGAGCTGTTTTTT. Its protein is CASSQVGGSGFYTGELFF.